The sequence of this T cell receptor beta chain was determined in a study of regulatory T cells in long-lasting Graves disease. Findings of the study overall: Persistent disease was characterized by preferential usage of TRBV28, TRBJ1-2 and TRBJ2-5.

Remarks on this clonotype: What it binds is not known.

The junction had 7 bases not matched to a gene; V was cut back by 7 bases and J by 4 bases. Germline values: CDR1 SNHLY, CDR2 FYNNEI. CDR3 length: 15 amino acids. To make TCR beta libraries, researchers used iRepertoire HTBI primers and Arm-PCR of CDR3 regions. TCRdb reanalysed the multiplex PCR reads using MiXCR and keeps one entry per CDR3 protein. This sample has 400,000 or so distinct CDR3 sequences, with around a quarter found just once. The time point is: persistent/refractory GD, antithyroid drugs over 5 years with positive TRAb. Construction of the TCR library relied on RNA isolated from PBMCs. In this cohort, patients came from an endocrinology department located in Xi'an, China.

V is TRBV2 and J is TRBJ2-2, with 9 bases identical to TRBD2. This sample comprised peripheral blood mononuclear cells (PBMCs), obtained when the disease was refractory, from a patient treated with antithyroid drugs. The clonotype was recovered from a female donor with Graves disease. The CDR3 is CASTLLSGSTGELFF. The CDR3 DNA reads TGTGCCAGCACCCTCCTTAGCGGGAGCACCGGGGAGCTGTTTTTT.